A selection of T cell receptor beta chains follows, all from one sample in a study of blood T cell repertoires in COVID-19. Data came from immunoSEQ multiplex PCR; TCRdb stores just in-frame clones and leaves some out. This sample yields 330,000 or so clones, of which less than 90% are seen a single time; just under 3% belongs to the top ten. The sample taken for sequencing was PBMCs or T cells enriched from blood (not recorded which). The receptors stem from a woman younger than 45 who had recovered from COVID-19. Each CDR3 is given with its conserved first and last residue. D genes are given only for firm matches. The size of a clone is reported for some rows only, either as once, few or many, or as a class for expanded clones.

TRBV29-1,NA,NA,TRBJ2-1,TGCAGCGTTGACCAGGTTGCGGAGAGGGTCTACAATGAGCAGTTCTTC,CSVDQVAERVYNEQFF
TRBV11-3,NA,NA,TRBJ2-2,TGTGCCAGCAGCTTAGCACTAACCCGTAACACCGGGGAGCTGTTTTTT,CASSLALTRNTGELFF
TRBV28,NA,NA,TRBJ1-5,TGTGCCAGCAACGCTGGGGGGGCGAATCAGCCCCAGCATTTT,CASNAGGANQPQHF
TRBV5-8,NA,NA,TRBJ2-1,TGTGCCAGCAAGGCTAGCGCAAACTCGAGGGGCTACAATGAGCAGTTCTTC,CASKASANSRGYNEQFF
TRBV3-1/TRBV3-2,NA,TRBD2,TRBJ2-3,TGTGCCAGCAGCAAGGCTCTCGGGACTAGCGGCCAGGATACGCAGTATTTT,CASSKALGTSGQDTQYF
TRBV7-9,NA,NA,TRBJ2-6,TGTGCCAGCAGCATGGGCGGGTCTGGGGCCAACGTCCTGACTTTC,CASSMGGSGANVLTF
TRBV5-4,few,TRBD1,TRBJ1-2,TGTGCCAGCCACGGGACAGGCTTTGAGATGTATGGCTACACCTTC,CASHGTGFEMYGYTF
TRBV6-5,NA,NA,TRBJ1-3,TGTGCCAGCAGCGAGGTTCCTGGAAACACCATATATTTT,CASSEVPGNTIYF
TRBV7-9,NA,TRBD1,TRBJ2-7,TGTGCCAGCAGCGGACGAGGGGGCGCCGATGGGCTCCCCTACGAGCAGTACTTC,CASSGRGGADGLPYEQYF
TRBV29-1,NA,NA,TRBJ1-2,TGCAGCGTTGTCGCGGGGGAGGGGTCGGGAAACTATGGCTACACCTTC,CSVVAGEGSGNYGYTF
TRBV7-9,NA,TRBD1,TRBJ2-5,TGTGCCAGCAGCTTAGACGGCTCTGGACAGGGACGGGAGACCCAGTACTTC,CASSLDGSGQGRETQYF
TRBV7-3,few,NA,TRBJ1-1,TGTGCCAGCAGTCGACTTAAGAACACTGAAGCTTTCTTT,CASSRLKNTEAFF
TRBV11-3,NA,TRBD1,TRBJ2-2,TGTGCCAGCAGCCGGGGACAGGGCACCGGGGAGCTGTTTTTT,CASSRGQGTGELFF
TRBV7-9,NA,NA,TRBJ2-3,TGTGCCAGCAGGGCAGGGGGCACAGATACGCAGTATTTT,CASRAGGTDTQYF
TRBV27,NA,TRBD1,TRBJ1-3,TGTGCCAGCAGTAGACAGGGATCCCCTGGAAACACCATATATTTT,CASSRQGSPGNTIYF
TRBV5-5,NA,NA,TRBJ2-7,TGTGCCAGCAGCTTGGCGTCCGACGGGGTTCCCTACGAGCAGTACTTC,CASSLASDGVPYEQYF
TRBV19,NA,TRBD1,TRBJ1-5,TGTGCCAGTAGTACCCGGACAGGGAAGCAGCCCCAGCATTTT,CASSTRTGKQPQHF
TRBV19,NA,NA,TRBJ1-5,TGTGCCAGTACCTTCACAGGGTATAGCAATCAGCCCCAGCATTTT,CASTFTGYSNQPQHF
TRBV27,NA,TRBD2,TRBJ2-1,TGTGCCAGCAGTTCGAGCGGGGGCTCCTACAATGAGCAGTTCTTC,CASSSSGGSYNEQFF
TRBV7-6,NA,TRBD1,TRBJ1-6,TGTGCCAGCAGCTTAGAACAGGGGGCGCGTTCACCCCTCCACTTT,CASSLEQGARSPLHF
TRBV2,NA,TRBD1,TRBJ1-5,TGTGCCAGCAGTGTACAGGGGGCGGATAGCAATCAGCCCCAGCATTTT,CASSVQGADSNQPQHF
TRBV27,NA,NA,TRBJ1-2,TGTGCCAGCAGTGCGGGCCAATGGGGAAATGGCTACACCTTC,CASSAGQWGNGYTF
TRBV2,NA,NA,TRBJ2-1,TGTGCCAGCAGCCTGGAGCGGCAGGCTGAGCAGTTCTTC,CASSLERQAEQFF
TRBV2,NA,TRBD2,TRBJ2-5,TGTGCCAGCAGGGGGCGGGGGGCCCTAGAGACCCAGTACTTC,CASRGRGALETQYF
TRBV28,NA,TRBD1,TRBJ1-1,TGTGCCAGCGCGAGACCCGGGACAGGGTATACTGCTGAAGCTTTCTTT,CASARPGTGYTAEAFF
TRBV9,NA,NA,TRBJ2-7,TGTGCCAGCAGCGTAGAGGTGGGGAGCGCCTACGAGCAGTACTTC,CASSVEVGSAYEQYF
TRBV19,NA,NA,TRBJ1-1,TGTGCCACCTCCTGGGGAGTTGGAGGGACTGAAGCTTTCTTT,CATSWGVGGTEAFF
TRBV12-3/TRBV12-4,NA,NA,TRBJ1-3,TGTGCCAGCAGTACAGGGTCTGGAAACACCATATATTTT,CASSTGSGNTIYF
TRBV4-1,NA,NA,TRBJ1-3,TGCGCCAGCAGCCAAGATTCCAGTCTCTCTGGAAACACCATATATTTT,CASSQDSSLSGNTIYF
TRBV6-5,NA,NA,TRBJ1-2,TGTGCCAGCAGTTACTCGTCTGGGGCCCTTAACTATGGCTACACCTTC,CASSYSSGALNYGYTF
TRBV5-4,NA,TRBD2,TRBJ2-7,TGTGCCAGCAGCTACGAAACAGCGGGGGGGCAGTACTTC,CASSYETAGGQYF
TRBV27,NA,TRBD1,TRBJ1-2,TGTGCCAGCAGTCCCCCAGGGGGGCGTTCGAATTTGGGTGGCTACACCTTC,CASSPPGGRSNLGGYTF
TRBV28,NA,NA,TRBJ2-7,TGTGCCAGCAGCAAAACAGGCTACGAGCAGTACTTC,CASSKTGYEQYF
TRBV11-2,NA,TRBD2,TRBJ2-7,TGTGCCAGCAAACTAGCGGGACACTCCTACGAGCAGTACTTC,CASKLAGHSYEQYF
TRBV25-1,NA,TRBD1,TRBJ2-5,TGTGCCAGCAGCCCCGGGACAGGGGTTTGGGAGACCCAGTACTTC,CASSPGTGVWETQYF
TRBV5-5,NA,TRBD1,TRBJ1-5,TGTGCCAGCAGCTTGGCCGGGACAGCCAATCAGCCCCAGCATTTT,CASSLAGTANQPQHF
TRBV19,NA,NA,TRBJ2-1,TGTGCCAGTAGACGCGATGGACTGGCCTCCTACAATGAGCAGTTCTTC,CASRRDGLASYNEQFF
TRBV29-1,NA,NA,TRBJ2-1,TGCAGCATAATCGGGTGGGAGTCTTCCTACAATGAGCAGTTCTTC,CSIIGWESSYNEQFF
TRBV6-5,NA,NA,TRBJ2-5,TGTGCCAGCAGATACACAGGGTGGCAAGAGACCCAGTACTTC,CASRYTGWQETQYF
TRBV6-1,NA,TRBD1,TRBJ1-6,TGTGCCAGCAGTGAAAGGTTCCAGGGGGCTGTTTCACCCCTCCACTTT,CASSERFQGAVSPLHF